This entry describes one T cell receptor (beta chain). The target antigen is unknown. Being one base from a much bigger clone, this may be a read error. This CDR3 has 11 residues. Germline values: CDR1 SQVTM, CDR2 ANQGSEA. The V segment lost 7 bases and the J segment 16 bases; nucleotides outside the gene matches: 12. The sample belongs to a study of tumor-infiltrating lymphocytes in primary liver carcinoma. Unsorted whole blood served as the source of blood RNA, and germline DNA was extracted as well. Surgery was preceded by the collection of about 3.6 milliliters of peripheral blood. The study's findings and limits: Since sampling was bulk and unsorted, CD4+ and CD8+ repertoires were not compared.

Total RNA (approximately 0.5 ug) served as template for TCR beta cDNA synthesis primed by a constant-region primer. Libraries covering TCR beta were generated through three nested multiplex PCR rounds (using a slightly modified ARM-PCR). The first two PCR rounds used TRBV1-TRBV30 forward primers with a C-beta reverse primer, 9 to 11 cycles each. TCRdb recomputed calls from the multiplex PCR reads with MiXCR, one row per CDR3 protein. The sample lists about 200,000 distinct CDR3 sequences, about 61% occurring once. Sequences were obtained from peripheral blood. J is TRBJ1-4 and V is TRBV29-1, with TRBD1 matching over 7 bases. This TCR derives from a woman aged 60-70 years with primary liver carcinoma and hepatitis B virus infection. CDR3 loop: CSAPTGVSRFF. The CDR3 nucleotides are TGCAGCGCGCCCACAGGGGTTAGTCGGTTTTTT.